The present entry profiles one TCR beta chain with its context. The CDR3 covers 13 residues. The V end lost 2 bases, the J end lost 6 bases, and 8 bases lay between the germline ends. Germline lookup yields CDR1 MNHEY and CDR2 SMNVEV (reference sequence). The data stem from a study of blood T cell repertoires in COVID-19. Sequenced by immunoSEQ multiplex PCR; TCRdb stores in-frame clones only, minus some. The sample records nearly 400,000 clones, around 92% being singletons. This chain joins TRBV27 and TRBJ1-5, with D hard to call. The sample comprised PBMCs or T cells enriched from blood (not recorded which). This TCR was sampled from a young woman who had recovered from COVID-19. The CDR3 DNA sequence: TGTGCCAGCAGTTTAATACTTTCTCAGCCCCAGCATTTT. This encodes CASSLILSQPQHF.